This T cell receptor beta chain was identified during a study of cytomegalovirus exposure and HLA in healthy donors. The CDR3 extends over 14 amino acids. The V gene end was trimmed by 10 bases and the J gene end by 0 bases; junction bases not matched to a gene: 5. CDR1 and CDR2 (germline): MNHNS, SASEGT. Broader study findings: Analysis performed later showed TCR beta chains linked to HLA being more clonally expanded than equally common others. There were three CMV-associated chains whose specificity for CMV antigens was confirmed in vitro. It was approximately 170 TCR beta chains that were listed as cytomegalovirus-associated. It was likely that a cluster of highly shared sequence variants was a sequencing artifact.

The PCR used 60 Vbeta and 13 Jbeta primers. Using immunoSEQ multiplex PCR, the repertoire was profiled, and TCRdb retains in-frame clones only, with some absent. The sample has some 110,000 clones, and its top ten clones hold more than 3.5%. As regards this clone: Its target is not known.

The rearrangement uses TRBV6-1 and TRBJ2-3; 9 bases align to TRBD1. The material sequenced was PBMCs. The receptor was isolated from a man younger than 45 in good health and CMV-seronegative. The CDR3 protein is CANKQGASTDTQYF. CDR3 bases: TGTGCCAACAAACAGGGGGCGAGCACAGATACGCAGTATTTT.